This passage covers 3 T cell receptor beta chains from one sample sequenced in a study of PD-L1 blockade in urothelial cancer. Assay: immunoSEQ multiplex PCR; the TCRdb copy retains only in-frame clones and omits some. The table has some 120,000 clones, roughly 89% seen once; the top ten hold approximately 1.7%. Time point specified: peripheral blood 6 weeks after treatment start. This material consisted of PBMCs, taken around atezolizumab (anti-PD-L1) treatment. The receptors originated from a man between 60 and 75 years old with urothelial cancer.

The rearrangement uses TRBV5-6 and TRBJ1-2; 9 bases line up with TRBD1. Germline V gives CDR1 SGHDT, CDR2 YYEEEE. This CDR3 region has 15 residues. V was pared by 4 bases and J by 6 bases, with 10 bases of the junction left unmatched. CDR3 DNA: TGTGCCAGCAGCCCCCGGGGACAGGGAATTAATGGCTACACCTTC. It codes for CASSPRGQGINGYTF.

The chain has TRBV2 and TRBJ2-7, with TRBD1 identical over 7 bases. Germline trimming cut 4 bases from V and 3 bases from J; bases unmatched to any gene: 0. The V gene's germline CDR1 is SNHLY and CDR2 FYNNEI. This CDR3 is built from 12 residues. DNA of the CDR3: TGTGCCAGCAGTGGACAGGGCTACGAGCAGTACTTC. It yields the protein CASSGQGYEQYF.

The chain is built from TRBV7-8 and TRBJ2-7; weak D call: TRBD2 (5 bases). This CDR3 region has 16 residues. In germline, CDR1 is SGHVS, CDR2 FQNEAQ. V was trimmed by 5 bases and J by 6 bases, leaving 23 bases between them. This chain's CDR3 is CASSPRTEVRAAEQYF. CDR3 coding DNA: TGTGCCAGCAGCCCCCGGACTGAGGTGCGGGCTGCCGAGCAGTACTTC.